A single sample gave rise to the 12 T cell receptor beta chains below, sequenced in a study of blood T cell repertoires in COVID-19. The data were produced by immunoSEQ multiplex PCR, yet TCRdb's version contains in-frame clones alone and is incomplete. The table lists 130,000 to 150,000 clones, about 80% of them singletons. The sequenced sample consisted of PBMCs or T cells enriched from blood (not recorded which). The receptors were sampled from a man between 50 and 59 years old who had recovered from COVID-19.

V is TRBV4-1 and J is TRBJ2-7, with D maybe TRBD2 (5 bases). CDR1 MGHRA and CDR2 YSYEKL come from the germline V gene. V dropped 0 bases and J dropped 4 bases, with 13 bases sitting between them. The CDR3 has 15 residues. This CDR3 reads CASSQDTIPGYEQYF. In DNA, the CDR3 is TGCGCCAGCAGCCAAGATACCATCCCGGGGTACGAGCAGTACTTC.

The chain links TRBV5-1 to TRBJ1-1; no clear D gene. CDR1 SGHRS and CDR2 YFSETQ come from the germline V gene. CDR3 length: 15 amino acids. Trimming cost V 0 bases and J 0 bases, with 9 bases left between them. CDR3 bases: TGCGCCAGCAGCTTGGACTCGGGTTTGAACACTGAAGCTTTCTTT. Amino acids: CASSLDSGLNTEAFF.

CDR3 residues: CAISEQNSPLHF. The CDR3 DNA is TGTGCCATCAGTGAACAGAATTCACCCCTCCACTTT. The V and J genes are TRBV10-3 and TRBJ1-6; no definite D call. This CDR3 is 12 amino acids long. The germline CDR1 and CDR2 sequences are ENHRY and SYGVKD. The ends were cut back, 3 bases at V and 7 bases at J, with 4 bases in the middle.

The rearrangement joins TRBV6-5 to TRBJ1-1, with TRBD1 as a possible D gene (5 bases). This CDR3 contains 16 residues. CDR1 is MNHEY and CDR2 is SVGAGI in the germline V gene. V lost 2 bases, J lost 1 base, and 14 bases lay in between. CDR3 region: CASSYSGSGGNTEAFF. The CDR3, as DNA: TGTGCCAGCAGTTACAGTGGGTCCGGGGGGAACACTGAAGCTTTCTTT.

The chain has TRBV28 and TRBJ2-3, with TRBD2 matching 13 bases. The germline V gene has CDR1 MDHEN and CDR2 SYDVKM. The CDR3 is made up of 17 amino acids. V lost 8 bases, J lost 6 bases, and 14 bases stayed unmatched. The CDR3 here is CASATKKLAGGLDTQYF. The CDR3 DNA reads as TGTGCCAGCGCGACCAAAAAACTAGCGGGGGGGCTCGATACGCAGTATTTT.

The chain links TRBV12-5 to TRBJ1-3; TRBD1 might be the D (6 bases). This CDR3 is 14 amino acids long. The germline V and J ends were trimmed by 5 bases and 5 bases, with 13 bases remaining between them. Germline assignment: CDR1 LGHNT and CDR2 FRNRAP. The CDR3 loop is CASGKTGQRNTIYF. For the CDR3, the DNA is TGTGCTAGTGGTAAAACAGGGCAAAGAAACACCATATATTTT.

The chain has TRBV14 and TRBJ2-7; D is ambiguous. V lost 4 bases and J 4 bases, leaving 8 bases between the germline ends. There are 12 residues in the CDR3. The germline CDR1 and CDR2 sequences are SGHDN and FVKESK. The CDR3 protein is CASSPRNYEQYF. The CDR3 DNA reads as TGTGCCAGCAGCCCCCGTAATTACGAGCAGTACTTC. Complete variable domain (other parts from reference TRBV14 and TRBJ2-7): EAGVTQFPSHSVIEKGQTVTLRCDPISGHDNLYWYRRVMGKEIKFLLHFVKESKQDESGMPNNRFLAERTGGTYSTLKVQPAELEDSGVYFCASSPRNYEQYFGPGTRLTVT.

This chain links TRBV5-6 with TRBJ2-1; the match to TRBD2 covers 15 bases. The junction had 6 bases not matched to a gene; V was cut back by 4 bases and J by 1 base. Germline V CDR1 and CDR2: SGHDT, YYEEEE. The CDR3 is 18 amino acids. The CDR3 region has the DNA TGTGCCAGCAGCCCGCCGGGACTAGCGGGGGGATCCTACAATGAGCAGTTCTTC. Translated: CASSPPGLAGGSYNEQFF.

The rearrangement joins TRBV27 to TRBJ2-6; D ambiguous. Germline V lookup: CDR1 MNHEY, CDR2 SMNVEV (reference sequence). CDR3 length: 15 residues. Trimming removed 4 bases at V and 0 bases at J, with 7 bases between. CDR3 loop: CASSSFSSGANVLTF. The DNA of the CDR3 is TGTGCCAGCAGTTCCTTCTCCTCTGGGGCCAACGTCCTGACTTTC. Complete variable domain (other parts from reference TRBV27 and TRBJ2-6): EAQVTQNPRYLITVTGKKLTVTCSQNMNHEYMSWYRQDPGLGLRQIYYSMNVEVTDKGDVPEGYKVSRKEKRNFPLILESPSPNQTSLYFCASSSFSSGANVLTFGAGSRLTVL.

The table lists this clone with a count of one. V is TRBV6-5 and J is TRBJ1-4; D unresolved. The V end lost 2 bases, the J end lost 7 bases, and 11 bases lay between the germline ends. Per germline, CDR1 MNHEY and CDR2 SVGAGI. The CDR3 sequence is 14 residues long. The CDR3 is CASSYAATGEKLFF. The CDR3 nucleotides are TGTGCCAGCAGTTACGCGGCGACGGGTGAAAAACTGTTTTTT.

This clone was picked up one time. The chain links TRBV6-5 to TRBJ2-7; D perhaps matches TRBD2 (6 bases). Germline V gene lookup returns CDR1 MNHEY and CDR2 SVGAGI. V was cut by 7 bases and J by 3 bases, with 19 bases left in between. The CDR3 spans 15 residues. The CDR3, as DNA: TGTGCCAGCATTTTACTTTGTTTAGCGGTCTACGAGCAGTACTTC. Its protein is CASILLCLAVYEQYF.

V is TRBV7-6 and J is TRBJ1-1, with 8 positions matching TRBD1. Looked up from germline, CDR1 is SGHVS and CDR2 is FNYEAQ. The V gene end was trimmed by 6 bases and the J gene end by 1 base; junction bases not matched to a gene: 7. There are 15 residues in the CDR3. The CDR3 loop is CASRGIGTGNTEAFF. CDR3 sequence (DNA): TGTGCCAGCAGAGGTATCGGGACAGGGAACACTGAAGCTTTCTTT.